This TCR beta chain was identified in a study of cytomegalovirus exposure and HLA in healthy donors. Germline trimming cut 6 bases from V and 3 bases from J; bases unmatched to any gene: 5. Germline-derived CDR1 and CDR2 are LNHDA and SQIVND (reference sequence). This CDR3 contains 14 residues. This PCR relied on a set of 60 Vbeta primers and 13 Jbeta primers. Sequencing was performed with immunoSEQ multiplex PCR; in TCRdb, only in-frame clones are kept and a portion is missing. The sample shows about 190,000 clones, around 75% of them seen only once. The source of this sequence is a man aged 35 to 55 in good health and CMV-seropositive. The chain recombines TRBV19 with TRBJ1-5, with TRBD1 identical over 7 bases. The sequencing sample was made of PBMCs. This chain's CDR3 is CASRRQGANQPQHF. The CDR3 nucleotides read TGTGCCAGTAGAAGACAGGGCGCCAATCAGCCCCAGCATTTT.